This T cell receptor (beta chain) came from a study of shared clonotypes between healthy human individuals. The V end was cut by 5 bases, the J end by 8 bases, with 12 bases between. Germline V gene sequence: CDR1 MNHEY, CDR2 SMNVEV (reference sequence). The CDR3 consists of 13 residues. Genomic DNA belonging to each subset was distributed in equal measure over several immunoSEQ plates. Using immunoSEQ multiplex PCR, the repertoire was profiled, and TCRdb retains in-frame clones only, with some absent. The repertoire has under 850,000 clones, roughly two thirds of them found once; the top ten carry about 1.7%.

The chain has TRBV27 and TRBJ2-2; a possible D gene is TRBD1 (5 bases). The sequence came from a woman aged 25 to 39 in good health. The sequenced sample consisted of memory CD4+ T cells sorted from blood. Sample subset: CD45RA-negative fraction. The CDR3 here is CASSPQGLGELFF. The CDR3 DNA sequence: TGTGCCAGCAGTCCTCAGGGTCTGGGGGAGCTGTTTTTT.